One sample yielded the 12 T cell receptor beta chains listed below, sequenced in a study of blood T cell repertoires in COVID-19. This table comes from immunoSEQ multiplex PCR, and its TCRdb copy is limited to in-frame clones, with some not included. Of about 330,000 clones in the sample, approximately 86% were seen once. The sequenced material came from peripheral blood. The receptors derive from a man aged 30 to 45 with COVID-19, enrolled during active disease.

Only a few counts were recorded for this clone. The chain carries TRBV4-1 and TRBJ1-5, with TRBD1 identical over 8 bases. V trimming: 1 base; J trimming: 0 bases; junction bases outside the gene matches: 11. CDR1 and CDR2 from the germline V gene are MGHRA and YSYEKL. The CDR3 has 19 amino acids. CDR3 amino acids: CASSQGTETTGASNQPQHF. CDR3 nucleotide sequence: TGCGCCAGCAGCCAAGGAACGGAAACGACAGGGGCTAGCAATCAGCCCCAGCATTTT.

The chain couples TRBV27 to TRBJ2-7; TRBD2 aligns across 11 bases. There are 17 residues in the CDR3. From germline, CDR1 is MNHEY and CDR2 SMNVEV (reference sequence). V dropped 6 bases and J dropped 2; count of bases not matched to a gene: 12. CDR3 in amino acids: CASRTSGIGFQPYEQYF. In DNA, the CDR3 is TGTGCCAGCAGGACTAGCGGGATCGGATTCCAGCCCTACGAGCAGTACTTC.

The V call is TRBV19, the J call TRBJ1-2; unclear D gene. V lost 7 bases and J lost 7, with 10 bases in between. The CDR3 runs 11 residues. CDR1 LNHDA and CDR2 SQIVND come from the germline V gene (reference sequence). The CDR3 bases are TGTGCCAGTAAAAGTACATTTGGCTACACCTTC. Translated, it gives CASKSTFGYTF.

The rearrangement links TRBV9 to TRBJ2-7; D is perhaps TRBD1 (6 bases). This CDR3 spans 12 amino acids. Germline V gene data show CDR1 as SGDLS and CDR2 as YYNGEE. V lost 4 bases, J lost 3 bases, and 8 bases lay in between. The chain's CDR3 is CASSRTDYEQYF. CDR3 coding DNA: TGTGCCAGCAGCCGGACAGACTACGAGCAGTACTTC.

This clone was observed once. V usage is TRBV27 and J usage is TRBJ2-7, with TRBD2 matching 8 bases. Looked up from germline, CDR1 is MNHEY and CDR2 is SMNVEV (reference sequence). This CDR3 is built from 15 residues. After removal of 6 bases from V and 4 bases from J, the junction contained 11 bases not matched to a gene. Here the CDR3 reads CASRVGGTSMYEQYF. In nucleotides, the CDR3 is TGTGCCAGCAGAGTAGGGGGGACTAGTATGTACGAGCAGTACTTC.

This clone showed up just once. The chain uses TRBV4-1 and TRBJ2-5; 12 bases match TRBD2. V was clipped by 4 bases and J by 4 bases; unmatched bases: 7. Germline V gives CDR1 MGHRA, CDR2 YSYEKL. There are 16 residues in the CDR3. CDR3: CASSPFLAGGLETQYF. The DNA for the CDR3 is TGCGCCAGCAGCCCTTTCCTAGCGGGGGGGCTAGAGACCCAGTACTTC.

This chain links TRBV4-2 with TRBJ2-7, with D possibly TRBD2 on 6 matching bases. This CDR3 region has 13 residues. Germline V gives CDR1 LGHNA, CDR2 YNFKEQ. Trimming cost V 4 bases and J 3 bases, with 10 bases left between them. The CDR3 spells CASSPQAGYEQYF. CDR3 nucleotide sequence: TGTGCCAGCAGCCCCCAAGCGGGCTACGAGCAGTACTTC.

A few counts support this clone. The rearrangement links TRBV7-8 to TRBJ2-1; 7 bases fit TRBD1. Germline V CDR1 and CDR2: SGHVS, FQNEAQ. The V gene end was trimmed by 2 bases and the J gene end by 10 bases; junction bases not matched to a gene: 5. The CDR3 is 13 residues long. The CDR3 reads CASSLRQGQEQFF. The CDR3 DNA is TGTGCCAGCAGCTTAAGGCAGGGACAGGAGCAGTTCTTC.

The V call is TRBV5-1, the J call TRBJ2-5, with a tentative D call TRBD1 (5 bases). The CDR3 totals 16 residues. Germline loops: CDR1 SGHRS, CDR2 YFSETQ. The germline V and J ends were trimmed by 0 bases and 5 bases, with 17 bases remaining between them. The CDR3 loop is CASSLVRGEVFETQYF. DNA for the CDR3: TGCGCCAGCAGCTTGGTAAGGGGTGAGGTTTTTGAGACCCAGTACTTC.

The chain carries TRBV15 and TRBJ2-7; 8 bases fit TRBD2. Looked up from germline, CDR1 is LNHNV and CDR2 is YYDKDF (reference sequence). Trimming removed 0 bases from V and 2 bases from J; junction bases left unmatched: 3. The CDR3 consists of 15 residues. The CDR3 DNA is TGTGCCACCAGCAGAGATAGCGGGAAGACCTACGAGCAGTACTTC. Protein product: CATSRDSGKTYEQYF.

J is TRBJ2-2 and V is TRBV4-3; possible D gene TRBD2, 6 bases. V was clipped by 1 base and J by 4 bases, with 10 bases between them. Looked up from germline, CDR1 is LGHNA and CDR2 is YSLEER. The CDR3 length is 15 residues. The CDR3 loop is CASSQGIAVTGELFF. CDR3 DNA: TGCGCCAGCAGCCAAGGGATAGCGGTCACCGGGGAGCTGTTTTTT.

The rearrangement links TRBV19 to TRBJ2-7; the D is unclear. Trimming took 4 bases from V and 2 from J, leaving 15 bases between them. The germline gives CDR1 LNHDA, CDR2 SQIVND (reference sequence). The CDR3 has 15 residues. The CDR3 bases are TGTGCCAGTAGTAAAACCCCCAGGCTGACCTACGAGCAGTACTTC. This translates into CASSKTPRLTYEQYF. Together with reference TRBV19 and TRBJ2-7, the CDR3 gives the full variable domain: DGGITQSPKYLFRKEGQNVTLSCEQNLNHDAMYWYRQDPGQGLRLIYYSQIVNDFQKGDIAEGYSVSREKKESFPLTVTSAQKNPTAFYLCASSKTPRLTYEQYFGPGTRLTVT.